This T cell receptor (beta chain) was observed in a study of T-cell memory formation after mild COVID-19. This CDR3 is 16 amino acids long. Germline V gene sequence: CDR1 SGHNT, CDR2 YYREEE (reference sequence). Trimming took 3 bases from V and 5 from J; bases not matched to a gene: 13. Constant-segment primers served in 5'RACE that generated TCR alpha and TCR beta cDNA libraries bearing sample barcodes and UMIs. MiXCR, run by TCRdb on the 5' RACE reads, gives a single entry per CDR3 protein. The sample shows 450,000 or so distinct CDR3 sequences, around 25% of them seen only once. This receptor was obtained from an adult woman who had mild COVID-19 (a few samples of this study predate the infection). Cell type and time point are not known. V usage is TRBV5-4 and J usage is TRBJ2-7, with 8 bases that match TRBD2. Sequenced material: PBMCs or a T cell subset sorted from them (not recorded which). Here the CDR3 reads CASSSREASGLNEQYF. The CDR3 DNA follows: TGTGCCAGCAGCTCCCGCGAGGCTAGCGGGCTCAACGAGCAGTACTTC.